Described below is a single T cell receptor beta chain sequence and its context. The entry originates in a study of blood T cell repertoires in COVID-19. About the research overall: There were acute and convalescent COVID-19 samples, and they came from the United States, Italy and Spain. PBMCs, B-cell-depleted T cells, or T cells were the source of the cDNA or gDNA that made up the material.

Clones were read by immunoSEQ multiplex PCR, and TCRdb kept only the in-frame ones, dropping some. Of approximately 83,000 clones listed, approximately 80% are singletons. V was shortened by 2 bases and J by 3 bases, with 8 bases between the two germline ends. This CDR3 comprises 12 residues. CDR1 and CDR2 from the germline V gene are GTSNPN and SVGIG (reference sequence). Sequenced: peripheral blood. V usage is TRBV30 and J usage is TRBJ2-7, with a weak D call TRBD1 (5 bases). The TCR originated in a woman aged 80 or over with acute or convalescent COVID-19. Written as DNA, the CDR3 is TGTGCCTGGAGTCGACAGTTCTACGAGCAGTACTTC. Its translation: CAWSRQFYEQYF.